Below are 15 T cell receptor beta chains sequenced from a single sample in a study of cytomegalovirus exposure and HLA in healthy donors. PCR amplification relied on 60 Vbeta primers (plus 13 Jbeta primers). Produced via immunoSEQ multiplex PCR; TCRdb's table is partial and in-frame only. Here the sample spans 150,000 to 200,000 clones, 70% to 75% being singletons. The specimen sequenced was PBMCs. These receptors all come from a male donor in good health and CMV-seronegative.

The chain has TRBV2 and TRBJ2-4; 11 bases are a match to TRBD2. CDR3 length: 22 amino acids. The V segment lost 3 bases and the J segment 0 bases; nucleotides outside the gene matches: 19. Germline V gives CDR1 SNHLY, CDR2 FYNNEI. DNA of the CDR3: TGTGCCAGCAGTGATGGGATGGTAGCGGGAGGGCCTGAAATACTAGCCAAAAACATTCAGTACTTC. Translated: CASSDGMVAGGPEILAKNIQYF.

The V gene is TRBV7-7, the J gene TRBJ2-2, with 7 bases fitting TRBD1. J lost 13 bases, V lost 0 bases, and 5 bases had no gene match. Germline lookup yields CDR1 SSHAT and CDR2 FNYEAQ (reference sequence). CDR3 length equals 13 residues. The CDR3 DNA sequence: TGTGCCAGCAGCTTAGCCACGGGACAGAGGCTGTTTTTT. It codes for CASSLATGQRLFF.

CDR3: CASSLSSGPYNEQFF. Here the CDR3 DNA reads TGTGCCAGCAGCCTTTCTAGCGGGCCGTACAATGAGCAGTTCTTC. V usage is TRBV6-5 and J usage is TRBJ2-1, with 8 bases that match TRBD2. The V gene's germline CDR1 is MNHEY and CDR2 SVGAGI. CDR3 length: 15 residues. J was trimmed by 4 bases and V by 6 bases; bases with no gene match: 8.

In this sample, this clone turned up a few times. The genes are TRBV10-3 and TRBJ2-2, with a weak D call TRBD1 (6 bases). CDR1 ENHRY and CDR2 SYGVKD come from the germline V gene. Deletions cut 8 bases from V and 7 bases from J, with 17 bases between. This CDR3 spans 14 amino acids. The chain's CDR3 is CAIGGQQNGGELFF. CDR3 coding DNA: TGTGCCATCGGAGGACAGCAGAATGGCGGGGAGCTGTTTTTT.

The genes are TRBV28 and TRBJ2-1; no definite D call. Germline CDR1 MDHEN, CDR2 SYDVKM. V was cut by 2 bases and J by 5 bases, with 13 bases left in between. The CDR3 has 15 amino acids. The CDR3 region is CASSLIQETDNEQFF. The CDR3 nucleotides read TGTGCCAGCAGTTTAATACAAGAAACCGACAATGAGCAGTTCTTC.

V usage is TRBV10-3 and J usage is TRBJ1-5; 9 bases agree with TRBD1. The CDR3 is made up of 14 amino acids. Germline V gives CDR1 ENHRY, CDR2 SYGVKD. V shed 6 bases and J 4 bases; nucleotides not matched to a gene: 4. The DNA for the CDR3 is TGTGCCATCAGCAGGGGACAGGGAAATCAGCCCCAGCATTTT. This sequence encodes CAISRGQGNQPQHF.

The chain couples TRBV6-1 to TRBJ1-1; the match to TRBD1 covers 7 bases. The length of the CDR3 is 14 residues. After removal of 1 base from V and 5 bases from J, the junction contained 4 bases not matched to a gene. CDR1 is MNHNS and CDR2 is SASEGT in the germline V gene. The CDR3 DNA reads TGTGCCAGCAGTGAAGGGGACAGCTGGACTGAAGCTTTCTTT. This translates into CASSEGDSWTEAFF.

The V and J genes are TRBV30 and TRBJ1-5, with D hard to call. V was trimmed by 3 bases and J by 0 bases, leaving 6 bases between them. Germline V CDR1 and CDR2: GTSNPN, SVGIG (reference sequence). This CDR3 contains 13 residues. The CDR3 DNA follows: TGTGCCTGGAGCACAGATAGCAATCAGCCCCAGCATTTT. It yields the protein CAWSTDSNQPQHF.

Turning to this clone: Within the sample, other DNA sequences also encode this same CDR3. CDR3 region: CASSVASPDTQYF. For the CDR3, the DNA is TGTGCCAGCAGCGTAGCCTCCCCAGATACGCAGTATTTT. The chain uses TRBV9 and TRBJ2-3; D not resolved. This CDR3 is 13 amino acids long. V was cut by 0 bases and J by 4 bases, with 6 bases left in between. CDR1 SGDLS and CDR2 YYNGEE come from the germline V gene.

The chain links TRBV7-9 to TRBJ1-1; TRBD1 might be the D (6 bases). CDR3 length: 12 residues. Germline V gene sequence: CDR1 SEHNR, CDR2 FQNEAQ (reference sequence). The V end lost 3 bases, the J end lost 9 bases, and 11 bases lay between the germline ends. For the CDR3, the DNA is TGTGCCAGCAGCTTGTCAGGGGTACAAGCTTTCTTT. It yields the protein CASSLSGVQAFF.

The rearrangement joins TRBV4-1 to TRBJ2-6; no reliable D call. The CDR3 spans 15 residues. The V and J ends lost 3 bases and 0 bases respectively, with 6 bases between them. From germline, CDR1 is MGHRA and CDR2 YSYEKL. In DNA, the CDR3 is TGCGCCAGCAGCCACGTTCTCTCTGGGGCCAACGTCCTGACTTTC. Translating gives CASSHVLSGANVLTF.

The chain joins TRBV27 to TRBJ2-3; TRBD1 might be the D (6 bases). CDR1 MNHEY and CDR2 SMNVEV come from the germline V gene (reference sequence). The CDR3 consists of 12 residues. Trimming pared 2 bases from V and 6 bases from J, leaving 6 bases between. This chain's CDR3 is CASSLGQDTQYF. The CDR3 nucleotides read TGTGCCAGCAGTTTAGGACAGGATACGCAGTATTTT.

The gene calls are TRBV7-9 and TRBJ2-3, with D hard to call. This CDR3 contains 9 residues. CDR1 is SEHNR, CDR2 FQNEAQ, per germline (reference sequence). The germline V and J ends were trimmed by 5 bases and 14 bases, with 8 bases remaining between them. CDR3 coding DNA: TGTGCCAGCAGCCTACCCCCGTATTTT. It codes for CASSLPPYF.

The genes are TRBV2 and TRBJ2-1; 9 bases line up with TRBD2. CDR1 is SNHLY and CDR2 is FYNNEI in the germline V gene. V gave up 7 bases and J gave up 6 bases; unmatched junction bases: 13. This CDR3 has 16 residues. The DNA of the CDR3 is TGTGCCAGCATTACTAGTATAGCGGGAGTCGCCAATGAGCAGTTCTTC. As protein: CASITSIAGVANEQFF.

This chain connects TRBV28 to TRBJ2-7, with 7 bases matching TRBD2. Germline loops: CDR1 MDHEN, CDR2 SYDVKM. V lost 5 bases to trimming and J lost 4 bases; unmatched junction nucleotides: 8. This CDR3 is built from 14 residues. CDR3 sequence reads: CASSPAGVPYEQYF. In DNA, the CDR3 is TGTGCCAGCAGTCCCGCGGGAGTCCCTTACGAGCAGTACTTC.